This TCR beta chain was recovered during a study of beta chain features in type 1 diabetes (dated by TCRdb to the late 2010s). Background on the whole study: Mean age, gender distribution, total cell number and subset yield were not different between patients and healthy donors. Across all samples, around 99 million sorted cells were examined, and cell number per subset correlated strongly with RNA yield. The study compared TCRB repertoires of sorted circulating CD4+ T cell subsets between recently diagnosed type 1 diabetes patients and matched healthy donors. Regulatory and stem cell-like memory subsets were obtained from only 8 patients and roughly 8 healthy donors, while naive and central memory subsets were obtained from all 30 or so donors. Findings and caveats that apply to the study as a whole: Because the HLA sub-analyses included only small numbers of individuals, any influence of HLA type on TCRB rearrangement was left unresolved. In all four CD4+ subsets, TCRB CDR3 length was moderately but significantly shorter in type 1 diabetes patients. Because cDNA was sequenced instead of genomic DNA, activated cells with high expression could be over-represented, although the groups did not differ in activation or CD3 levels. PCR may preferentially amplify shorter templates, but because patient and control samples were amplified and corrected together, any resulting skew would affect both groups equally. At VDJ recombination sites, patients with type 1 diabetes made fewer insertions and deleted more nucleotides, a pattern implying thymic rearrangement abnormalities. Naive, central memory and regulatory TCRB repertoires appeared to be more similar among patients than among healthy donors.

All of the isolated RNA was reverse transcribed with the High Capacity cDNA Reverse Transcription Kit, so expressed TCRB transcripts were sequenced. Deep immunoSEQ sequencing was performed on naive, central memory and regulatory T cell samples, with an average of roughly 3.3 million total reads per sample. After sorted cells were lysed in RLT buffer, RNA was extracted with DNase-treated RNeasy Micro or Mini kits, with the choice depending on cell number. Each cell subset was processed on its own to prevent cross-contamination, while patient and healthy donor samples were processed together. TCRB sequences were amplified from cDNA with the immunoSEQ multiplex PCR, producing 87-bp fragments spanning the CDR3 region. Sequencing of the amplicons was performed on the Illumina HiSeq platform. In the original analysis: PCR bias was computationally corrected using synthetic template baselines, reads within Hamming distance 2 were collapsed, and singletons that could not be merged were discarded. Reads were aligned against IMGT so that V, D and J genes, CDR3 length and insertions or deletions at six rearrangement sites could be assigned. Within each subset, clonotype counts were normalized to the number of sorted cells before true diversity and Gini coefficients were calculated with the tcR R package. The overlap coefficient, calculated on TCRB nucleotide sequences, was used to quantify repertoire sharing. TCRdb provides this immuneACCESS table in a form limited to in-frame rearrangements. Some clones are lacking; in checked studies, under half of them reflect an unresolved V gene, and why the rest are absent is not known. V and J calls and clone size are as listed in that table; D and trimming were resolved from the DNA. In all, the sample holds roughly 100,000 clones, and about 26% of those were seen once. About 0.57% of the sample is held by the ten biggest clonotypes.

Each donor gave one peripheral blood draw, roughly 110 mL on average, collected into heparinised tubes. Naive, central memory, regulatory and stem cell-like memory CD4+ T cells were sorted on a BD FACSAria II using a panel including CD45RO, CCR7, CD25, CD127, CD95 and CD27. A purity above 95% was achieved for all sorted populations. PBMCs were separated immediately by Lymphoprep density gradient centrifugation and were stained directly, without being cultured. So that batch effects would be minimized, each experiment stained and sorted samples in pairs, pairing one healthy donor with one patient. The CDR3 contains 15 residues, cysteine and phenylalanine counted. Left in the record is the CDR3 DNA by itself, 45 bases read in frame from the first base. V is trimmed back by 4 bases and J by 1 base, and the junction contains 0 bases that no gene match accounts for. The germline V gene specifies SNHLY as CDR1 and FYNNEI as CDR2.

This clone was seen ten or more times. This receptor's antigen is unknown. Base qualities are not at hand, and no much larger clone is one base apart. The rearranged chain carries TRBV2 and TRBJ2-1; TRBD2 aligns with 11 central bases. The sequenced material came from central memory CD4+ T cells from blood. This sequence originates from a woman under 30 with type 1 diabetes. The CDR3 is CASSGTSGSYNEQFF. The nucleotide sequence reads TGTGCCAGCAGTGGGACTAGCGGGTCCTACAATGAGCAGTTCTTC.